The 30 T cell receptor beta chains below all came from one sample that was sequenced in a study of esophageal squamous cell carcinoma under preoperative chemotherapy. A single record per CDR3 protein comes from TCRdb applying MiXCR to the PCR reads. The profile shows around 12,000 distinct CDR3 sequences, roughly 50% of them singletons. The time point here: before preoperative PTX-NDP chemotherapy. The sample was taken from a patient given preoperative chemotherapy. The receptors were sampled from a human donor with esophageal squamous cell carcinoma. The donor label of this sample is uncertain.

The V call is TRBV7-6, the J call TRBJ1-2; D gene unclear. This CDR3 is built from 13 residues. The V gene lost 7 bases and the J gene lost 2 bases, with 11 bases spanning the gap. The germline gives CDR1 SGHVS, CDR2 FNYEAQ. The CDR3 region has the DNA TGTGCCAGCACTCTAGGAGGCAACTATGGCTACACCTTC. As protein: CASTLGGNYGYTF.

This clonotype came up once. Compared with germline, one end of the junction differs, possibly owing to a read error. The CDR3 region is CSARHMGRPQDTQYF. In nucleotides, the CDR3 is TGCAGTGCTAGACATATGGGCCGGCCCCAAGACACCCAGTACTTC. This chain links TRBV20-1 with TRBJ2-5; D is uncertain. This CDR3 has 15 amino acids. Germline CDR1 reads DFQATT; CDR2 reads SNEGSKA (reference sequence).

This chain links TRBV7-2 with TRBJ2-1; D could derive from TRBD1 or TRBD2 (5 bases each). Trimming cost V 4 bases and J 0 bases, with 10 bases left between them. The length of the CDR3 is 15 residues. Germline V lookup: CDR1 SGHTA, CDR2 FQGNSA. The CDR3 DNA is TGTGCCAGCAGCTACGCAGGGAGCTCCTACAATGAGCAGTTCTTC. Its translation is CASSYAGSSYNEQFF. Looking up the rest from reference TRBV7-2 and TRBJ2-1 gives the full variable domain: GAGVSQSPSNKVTEKGKDVELRCDPISGHTALYWYRQSLGQGLEFLIYFQGNSAPDKSGLPSDRFSAERTGGSVSTLTIQRTQQEDSAVYLCASSYAGSSYNEQFFGPGTRLTVL.

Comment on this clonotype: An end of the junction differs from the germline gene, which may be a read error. CDR3 loop: CASSSGHQETQFF. The CDR3 DNA is TGTGCTAGCAGCTCAGGACACCAAGAGACCCAGTTCTTC. The rearrangement joins TRBV7-7 to TRBJ2-1; D is perhaps TRBD1 (5 bases). The CDR3 has 13 residues. Germline loops: CDR1 SSHAT, CDR2 FNYEAQ (reference sequence).

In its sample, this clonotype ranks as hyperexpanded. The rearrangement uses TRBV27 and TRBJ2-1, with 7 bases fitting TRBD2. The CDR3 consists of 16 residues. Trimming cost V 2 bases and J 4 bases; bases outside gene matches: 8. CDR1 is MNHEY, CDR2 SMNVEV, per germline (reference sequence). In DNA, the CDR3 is TGTGCCAGCAGTTTAGTAGCGGGTGCAATATACAATGAGCAGTTCTTC. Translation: CASSLVAGAIYNEQFF.

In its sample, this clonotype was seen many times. For the CDR3, the DNA is TGCGCCAGCAGACTGACTAGCGGGACTAACAATGAGCAGTTCTTC. It encodes CASRLTSGTNNEQFF. The V gene is TRBV5-1, the J gene TRBJ2-1; 11 bases map to TRBD2. J gave up 5 bases and V 5 bases, and 6 bases lay outside the gene matches. CDR1 is SGHRS, CDR2 YFSETQ, per germline. The CDR3 runs to 15 residues. The full variable domain, completed using reference TRBV5-1 and TRBJ2-1, is KAGVTQTPRYLIKTRGQQVTLSCSPISGHRSVSWYQQTPGQGLQFLFEYFSETQRNKGNFPGRFSGRQFSNSRSEMNVSTLELGDSALYLCASRLTSGTNNEQFFGPGTRLTVL.

The CDR3: CARGDGGRDEETQYF. The CDR3 bases are TGTGCCAGGGGTGACGGGGGCCGCGACGAAGAGACCCAGTATTTT. The chain uses TRBV6-1 and TRBJ2-1; D could derive from TRBD1 or TRBD2 (6 bases each). The DNA end is a closer match to TRBJ2-3, so the J assignment may be wrong. The CDR3 totals 15 residues. Germline V gene data show CDR1 as MNHNS and CDR2 as SASEGT.

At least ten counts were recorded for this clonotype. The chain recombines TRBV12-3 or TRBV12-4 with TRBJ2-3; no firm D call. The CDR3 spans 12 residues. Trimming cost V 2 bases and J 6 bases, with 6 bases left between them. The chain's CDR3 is CASSLFGDTQYF. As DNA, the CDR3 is TGTGCCAGCAGTTTATTTGGCGATACGCAGTATTTT.

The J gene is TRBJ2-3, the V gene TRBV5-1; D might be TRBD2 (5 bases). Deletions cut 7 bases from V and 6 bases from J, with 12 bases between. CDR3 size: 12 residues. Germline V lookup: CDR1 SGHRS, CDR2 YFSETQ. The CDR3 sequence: CASHASGDTQYF. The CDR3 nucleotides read TGCGCCAGCCACGCGTCGGGGGATACGCAGTATTTT.

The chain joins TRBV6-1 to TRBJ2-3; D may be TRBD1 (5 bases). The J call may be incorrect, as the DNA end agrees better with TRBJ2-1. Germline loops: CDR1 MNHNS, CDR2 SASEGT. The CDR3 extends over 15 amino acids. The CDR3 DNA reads TGTGCCAGCAGTGAAGCTGACAGATACCAAGAGACCCAGTTCTTC. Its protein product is CASSEADRYQETQFF.

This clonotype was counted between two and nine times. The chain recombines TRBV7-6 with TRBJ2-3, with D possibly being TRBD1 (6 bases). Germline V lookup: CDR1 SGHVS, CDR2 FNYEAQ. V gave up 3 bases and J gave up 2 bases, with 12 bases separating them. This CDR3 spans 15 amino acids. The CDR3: CASSFIQGSTDTQYF. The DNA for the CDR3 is TGTGCCAGCAGCTTCATCCAGGGGTCCACAGATACGCAGTATTTT.

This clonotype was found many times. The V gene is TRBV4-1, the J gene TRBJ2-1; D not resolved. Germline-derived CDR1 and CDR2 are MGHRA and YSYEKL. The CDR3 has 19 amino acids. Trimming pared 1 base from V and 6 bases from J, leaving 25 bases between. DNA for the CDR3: TGCGCCAGCAGCCAAGGACCAGGCGACGCTTCATCGGTGCCCAATGAGCAGTTCTTC. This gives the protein CASSQGPGDASSVPNEQFF.

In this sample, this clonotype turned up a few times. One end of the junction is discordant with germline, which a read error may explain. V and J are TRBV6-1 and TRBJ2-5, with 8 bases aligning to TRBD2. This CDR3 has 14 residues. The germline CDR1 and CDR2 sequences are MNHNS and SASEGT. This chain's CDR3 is CASSREGAQETQYF. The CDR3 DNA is TGTGCCAGCAGTCGGGAGGGAGCCCAAGAGACCCAGTACTTT.

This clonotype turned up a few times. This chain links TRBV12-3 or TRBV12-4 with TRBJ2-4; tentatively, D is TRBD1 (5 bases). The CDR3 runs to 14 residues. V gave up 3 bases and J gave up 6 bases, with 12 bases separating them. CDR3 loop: CASSLIQGGNIQYF. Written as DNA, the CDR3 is TGTGCCAGCAGTTTGATCCAGGGCGGAAACATTCAGTACTTC.

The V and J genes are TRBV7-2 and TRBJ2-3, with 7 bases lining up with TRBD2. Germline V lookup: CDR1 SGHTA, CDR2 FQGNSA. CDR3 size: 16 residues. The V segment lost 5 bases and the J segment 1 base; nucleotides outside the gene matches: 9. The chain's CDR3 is CASSVQSRGGTDTQYF. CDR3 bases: TGTGCCAGCAGCGTCCAGAGTCGGGGGGGCACAGATACGCAGTATTTT. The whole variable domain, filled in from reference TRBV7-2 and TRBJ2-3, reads GAGVSQSPSNKVTEKGKDVELRCDPISGHTALYWYRQSLGQGLEFLIYFQGNSAPDKSGLPSDRFSAERTGGSVSTLTIQRTQQEDSAVYLCASSVQSRGGTDTQYFGPGTRLTVL.

The CDR3, as DNA: TGTGCCAGCACCGAAGACAGGGGGAGGCCCAAAAACATTCAGTACTTC. This encodes CASTEDRGRPKNIQYF. The V call is TRBV6-1, the J call TRBJ2-4; 9 bases map to TRBD1. There are 16 residues in the CDR3. CDR1 is MNHNS, CDR2 SASEGT, per germline. The J segment lost 2 bases and the V segment lost 7 bases, leaving 9 bases of the junction unmatched.

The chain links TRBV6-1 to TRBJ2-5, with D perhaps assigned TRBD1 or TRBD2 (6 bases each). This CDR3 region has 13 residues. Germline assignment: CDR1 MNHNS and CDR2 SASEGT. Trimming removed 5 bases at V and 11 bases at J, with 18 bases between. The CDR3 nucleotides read TGTGCCAGCAGTAGGACAGCGGGCAATGAGCAGTACTTC. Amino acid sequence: CASSRTAGNEQYF.

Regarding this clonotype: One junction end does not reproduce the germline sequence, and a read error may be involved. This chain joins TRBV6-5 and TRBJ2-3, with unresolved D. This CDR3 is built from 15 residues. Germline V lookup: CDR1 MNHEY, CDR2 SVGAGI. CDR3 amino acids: CARGYQAVSTDTQFF. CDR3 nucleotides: TGTGCCAGGGGTTACCAGGCTGTGAGCACAGATACGCAGTTCTTT.

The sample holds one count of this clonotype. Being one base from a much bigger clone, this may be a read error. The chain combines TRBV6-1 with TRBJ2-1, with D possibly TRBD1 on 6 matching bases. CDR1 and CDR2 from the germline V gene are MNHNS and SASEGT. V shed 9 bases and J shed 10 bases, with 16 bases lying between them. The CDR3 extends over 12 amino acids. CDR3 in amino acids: CASGQYSYEQFF. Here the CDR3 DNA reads TGTGCCAGTGGACAGTACTCCTACGAGCAGTTCTTC.

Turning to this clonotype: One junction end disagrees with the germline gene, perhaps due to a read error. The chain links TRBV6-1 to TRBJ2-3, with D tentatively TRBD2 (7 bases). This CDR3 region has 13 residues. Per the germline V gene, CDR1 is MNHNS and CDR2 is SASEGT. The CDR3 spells CARRAGAKNTQYF. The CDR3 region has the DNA TGTGCCAGGCGCGCGGGGGCCAAAAACACGCAGTATTTC.

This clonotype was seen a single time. CDR3 coding DNA: TGTGCCAGCCAGAGGGACAGAAGCACAGATACGCAGTATTTT. This sequence encodes CASQRDRSTDTQYF. V usage is TRBV6-1 and J usage is TRBJ2-3; 7 nucleotides match TRBD1. The germline V gene has CDR1 MNHNS and CDR2 SASEGT. The trim removed 8 bases at V and 0 bases at J, leaving 5 bases unmatched. This CDR3 is 14 amino acids long.

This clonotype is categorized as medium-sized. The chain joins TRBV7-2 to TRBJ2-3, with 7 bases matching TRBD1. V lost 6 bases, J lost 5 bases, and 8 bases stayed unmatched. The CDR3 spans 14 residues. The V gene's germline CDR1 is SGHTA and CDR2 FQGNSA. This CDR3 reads CASRPNRGVDTQYF. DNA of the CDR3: TGTGCCAGCAGACCTAACAGGGGTGTAGATACGCAGTATTTT.

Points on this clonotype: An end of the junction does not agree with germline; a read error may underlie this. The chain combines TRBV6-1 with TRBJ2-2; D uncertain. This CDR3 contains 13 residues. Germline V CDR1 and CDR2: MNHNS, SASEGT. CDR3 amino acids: CARGCENTGEQFF. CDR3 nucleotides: TGTGCCAGGGGCTGTGAGAACACCGGTGAGCAGTTCTTT.

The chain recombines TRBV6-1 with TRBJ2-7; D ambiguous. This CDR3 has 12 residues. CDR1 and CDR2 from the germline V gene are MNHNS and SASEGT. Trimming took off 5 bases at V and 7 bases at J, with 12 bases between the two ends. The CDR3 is CASSPLLGEQYF. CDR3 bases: TGTGCCAGCAGTCCCTTGCTGGGGGAGCAGTACTTC.

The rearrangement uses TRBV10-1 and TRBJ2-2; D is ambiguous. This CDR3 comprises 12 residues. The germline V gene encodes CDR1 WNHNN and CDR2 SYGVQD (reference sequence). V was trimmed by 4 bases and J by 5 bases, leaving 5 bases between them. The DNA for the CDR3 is TGCGCCAGCAGTGGCGATACCGGGGAGCTGTTTTTT. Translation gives CASSGDTGELFF.

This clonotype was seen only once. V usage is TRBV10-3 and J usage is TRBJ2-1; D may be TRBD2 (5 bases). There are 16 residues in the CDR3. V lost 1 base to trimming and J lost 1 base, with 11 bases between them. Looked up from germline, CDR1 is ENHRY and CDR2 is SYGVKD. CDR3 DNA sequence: TGTGCCATCAGTGAGTATCCCGGGGAATCCTACAATGAGCAGTTCTTC. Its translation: CAISEYPGESYNEQFF.

CDR3 DNA sequence: TGTGCCAGCAGCTTAGTTAGCGGTCAGTACAATGAGCAGTTCTTC. Protein sequence: CASSLVSGQYNEQFF. V and J are TRBV7-8 and TRBJ2-1, with D possibly being TRBD2 (6 bases). The V gene lost 1 base and the J gene lost 4 bases, with 11 bases spanning the gap. This CDR3 is 15 amino acids long. Germline loops: CDR1 SGHVS, CDR2 FQNEAQ.

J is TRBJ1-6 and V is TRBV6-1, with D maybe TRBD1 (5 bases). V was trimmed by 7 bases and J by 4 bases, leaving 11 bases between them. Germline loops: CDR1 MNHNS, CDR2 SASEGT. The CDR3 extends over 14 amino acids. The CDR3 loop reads CASMMGRYNSPLHF. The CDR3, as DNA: TGTGCCAGCATGATGGGGCGATATAATTCACCCCTCCACTTT.

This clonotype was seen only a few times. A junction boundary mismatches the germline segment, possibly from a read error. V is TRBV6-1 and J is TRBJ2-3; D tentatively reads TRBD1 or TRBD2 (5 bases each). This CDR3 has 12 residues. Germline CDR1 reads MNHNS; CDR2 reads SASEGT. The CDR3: CASREGENTQYF. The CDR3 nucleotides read TGTGCCAGCAGGGAAGGGGAGAATACGCAGTATTTT.

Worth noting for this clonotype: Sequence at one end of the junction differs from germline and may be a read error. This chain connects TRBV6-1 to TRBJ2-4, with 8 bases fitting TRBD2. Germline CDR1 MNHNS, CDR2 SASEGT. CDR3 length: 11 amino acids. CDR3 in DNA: TGTGCCAGCAGTGAACTAGCGGGTGTATTCTTC. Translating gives CASSELAGVFF.